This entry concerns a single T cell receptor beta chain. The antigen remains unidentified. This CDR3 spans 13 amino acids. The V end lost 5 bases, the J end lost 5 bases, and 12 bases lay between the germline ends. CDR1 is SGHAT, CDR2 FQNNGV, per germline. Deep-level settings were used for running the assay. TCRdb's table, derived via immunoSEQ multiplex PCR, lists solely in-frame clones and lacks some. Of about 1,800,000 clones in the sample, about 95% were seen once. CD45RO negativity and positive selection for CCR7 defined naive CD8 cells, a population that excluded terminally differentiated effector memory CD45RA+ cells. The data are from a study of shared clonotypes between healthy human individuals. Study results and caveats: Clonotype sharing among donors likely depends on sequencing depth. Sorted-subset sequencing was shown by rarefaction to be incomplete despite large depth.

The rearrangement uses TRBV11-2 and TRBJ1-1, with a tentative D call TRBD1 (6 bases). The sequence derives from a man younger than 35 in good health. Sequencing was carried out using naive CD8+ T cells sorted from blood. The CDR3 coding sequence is TGTGCCAGCAGCGGGAACAGGGTAACTGAAGCTTTCTTT. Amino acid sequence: CASSGNRVTEAFF. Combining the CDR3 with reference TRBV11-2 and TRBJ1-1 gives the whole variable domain EAGVAQSPRYKIIEKRQSVAFWCNPISGHATLYWYQQILGQGPKLLIQFQNNGVVDDSQLPKDRFSAERLKGVDSTLKIQPAKLEDSAVYLCASSGNRVTEAFFGQGTRLTVV.